What follows are 7 T cell receptor beta chains derived from one specimen sequenced in a study of blood T cell repertoires in COVID-19. Profiling relied on immunoSEQ multiplex PCR, and the TCRdb table lists in-frame clones only, not all of them. The sample lists more than 65,000 clones, roughly 82% occurring once. Sequencing input: peripheral blood. These receptors were obtained from a human donor in a cohort sampled during active COVID-19.

This chain uses TRBV6-6 with TRBJ2-1, with 8 bases lining up with TRBD2. V lost 7 bases and J lost 8; bases outside the gene matches: 10. Per germline, CDR1 MNHNY and CDR2 SVGAGI (reference sequence). This CDR3 comprises 14 residues. This chain's CDR3 is CASTARGGVYEQFF. CDR3 sequence (DNA): TGTGCCAGCACCGCACGGGGGGGAGTGTATGAGCAGTTCTTC.

The chain joins TRBV7-9 to TRBJ2-7, with D possibly matching TRBD2 (6 bases). The V and J ends lost 6 bases and 4 bases respectively, with 10 bases between them. Looked up from germline, CDR1 is SEHNR and CDR2 is FQNEAQ (reference sequence). The CDR3 runs 12 residues. CDR3 residues: CASSPEGYEQYF. The CDR3 DNA reads as TGTGCCAGCAGTCCGGAGGGATACGAGCAGTACTTC.

This chain uses TRBV5-4 with TRBJ1-1, with a weak D call TRBD1 (6 bases). With 3 bases removed from V and 5 bases from J, the gap between germline ends came to 11 bases. Germline assignment: CDR1 SGHNT and CDR2 YYREEE (reference sequence). The CDR3 extends over 13 amino acids. In nucleotides, the CDR3 is TGTGCCAGCAGCTCCAGGGGAGGGACTGAAGCTTTCTTT. Protein sequence: CASSSRGGTEAFF.

This clone has just one count. The V call is TRBV5-1, the J call TRBJ2-7; possible D gene TRBD1, 7 bases. Germline V gene data show CDR1 as SGHRS and CDR2 as YFSETQ. The CDR3 runs 13 residues. V lost 4 bases and J lost 2, with 10 bases in between. For the CDR3, the DNA is TGCGCCAGCAGCGCGGGACAGACCTACGAGCAGTACTTC. This sequence encodes CASSAGQTYEQYF.

The V call is TRBV29-1, the J call TRBJ2-1; 7 positions agree with TRBD1. Germline CDR1 and CDR2: SQVTM and ANQGSEA. The length of the CDR3 is 15 residues. V was pared by 3 bases and J by 0 bases, with 5 bases of the junction left unmatched. In nucleotides, the CDR3 is TGCAGCGTTGAGGGGACAGCCGGCTCCTACAATGAGCAGTTCTTC. It translates to CSVEGTAGSYNEQFF.

The chain employs TRBV5-1 and TRBJ2-7; 8 bases map to TRBD2. CDR1 is SGHRS, CDR2 YFSETQ, per germline. The junction had 7 bases not matched to a gene; V was cut back by 2 bases and J by 0 bases. The CDR3 has 16 residues. The CDR3 DNA reads TGCGCCAGCAGCTTTACTACTAGCGGATTCTCCTACGAGCAGTACTTC. It codes for CASSFTTSGFSYEQYF.

V and J are TRBV5-1 and TRBJ2-5; 7 bases are shared with TRBD1. Germline values: CDR1 SGHRS, CDR2 YFSETQ. The CDR3 is 15 residues long. The V segment lost 4 bases and the J segment 3 bases; nucleotides outside the gene matches: 9. In DNA, the CDR3 is TGCGCCAGCAGCAGGACAGGCTCCGGGGAAGAGACCCAGTACTTC. Translation: CASSRTGSGEETQYF.